The clone carrying this T cell receptor beta chain was seen repeatedly, ten times or more. Its matching antigen is unknown. The sample comes from a study of identical twins. Study conclusions and caveats: Findings came from cross-sectional statistics, without long-term follow-up of donors. Excess twin sharing in beta out-of-frame sequences was weaker. While abundant cord blood beta clonotypes carried fewer insertions, memory repertoires showed no such pattern.

MiXCR was run by TCRdb on the 5' RACE reads, yielding one entry per CDR3 protein. In the table there are roughly 770,000 distinct CDR3 sequences, about 20% of which are singletons. The sample was also linked to a second study, of T cells expressing NK-cell markers. That report adds: HCMV seropositivity characterized most of the eight sequenced donors, and seronegativity one.

Material for sequencing was PBMCs. This TCR came from a woman between 18 and 29 years old in good health.

This chain's CDR3 is CASSYSRREAFF. CDR3 DNA: TGTGCCAGCAGTTACTCGAGGAGGGAAGCTTTCTTT. The rearrangement uses TRBV6-2 or TRBV6-3 and TRBJ1-1; the D is unclear. CDR1 is MNHEY, CDR2 SVGEGT, per germline. V was cut by 0 bases and J by 8 bases, with 7 bases left in between. This CDR3 is built from 12 residues.